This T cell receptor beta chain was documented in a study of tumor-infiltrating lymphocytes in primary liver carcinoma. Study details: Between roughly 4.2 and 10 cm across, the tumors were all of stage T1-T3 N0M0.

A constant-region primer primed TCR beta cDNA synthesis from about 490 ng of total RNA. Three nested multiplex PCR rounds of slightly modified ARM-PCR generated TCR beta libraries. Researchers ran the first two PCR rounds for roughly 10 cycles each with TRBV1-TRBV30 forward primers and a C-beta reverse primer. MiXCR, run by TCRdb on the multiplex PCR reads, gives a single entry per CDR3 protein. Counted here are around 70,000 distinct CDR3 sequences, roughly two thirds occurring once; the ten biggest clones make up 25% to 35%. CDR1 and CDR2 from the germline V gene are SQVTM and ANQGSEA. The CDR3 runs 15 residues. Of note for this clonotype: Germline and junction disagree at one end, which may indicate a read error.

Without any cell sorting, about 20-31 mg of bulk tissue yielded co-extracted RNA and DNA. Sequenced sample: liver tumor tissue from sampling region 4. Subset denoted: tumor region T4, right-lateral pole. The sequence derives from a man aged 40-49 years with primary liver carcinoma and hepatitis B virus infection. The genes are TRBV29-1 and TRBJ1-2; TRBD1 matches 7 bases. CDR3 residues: CSVAAGTDPNYSYTF. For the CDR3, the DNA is TGCAGCGTTGCTGCCGGGACAGACCCTAACTATAGCTACACCTTC.